This T cell receptor beta chain emerged from a study of CD8+ T cells in alopecia areata. Study-wide background: Treated patients swallowed 5 to 10 mg of oral tofacitinib twice daily.

Treatment meaning: oral pan-JAK inhibitor, 5-10 mg twice daily. Extracted RNA was reverse transcribed, and the resulting cDNA served as sequencing template. Sequencing used immunoSEQ multiplex PCR; TCRdb keeps in-frame clones, though not all of them. The table records 140,000 to 150,000 clones, 45% to 60% of them present only once. The sequence derives from a human donor with alopecia areata. The sample consisted of CD8+ T cells sorted from blood, taken at week 4, from a patient treated with tofacitinib.

For the CDR3, the DNA is TGTGCCACCAGCAGAGACAGACAGGGGACAGCTTTCTTT. Translation: CATSRDRQGTAFF. The chain carries TRBV15 and TRBJ1-1, with 8 bases matching TRBD1. Trimming cost V 0 bases and J 10 bases; bases outside gene matches: 4. The germline V gene encodes CDR1 LNHNV and CDR2 YYDKDF (reference sequence). CDR3 length equals 13 residues.